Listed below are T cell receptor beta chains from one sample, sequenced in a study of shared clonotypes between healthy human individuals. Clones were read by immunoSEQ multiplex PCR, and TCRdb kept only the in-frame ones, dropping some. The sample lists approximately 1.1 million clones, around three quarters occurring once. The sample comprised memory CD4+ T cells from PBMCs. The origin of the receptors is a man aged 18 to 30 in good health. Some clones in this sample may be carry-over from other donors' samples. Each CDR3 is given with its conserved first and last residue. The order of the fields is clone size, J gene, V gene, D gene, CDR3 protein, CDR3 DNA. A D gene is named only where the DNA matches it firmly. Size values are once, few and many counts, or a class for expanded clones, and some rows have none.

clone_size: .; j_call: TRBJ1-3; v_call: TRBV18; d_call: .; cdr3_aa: CASSPTVNTIYF; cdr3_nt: TGTGCCAGCTCACCGACCGTAAACACCATATATTTT
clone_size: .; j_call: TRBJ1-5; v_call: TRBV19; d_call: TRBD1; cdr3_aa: CASTTGEVKPQHF; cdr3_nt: TGTGCCAGTACAACAGGGGAGGTAAAGCCCCAGCATTTT
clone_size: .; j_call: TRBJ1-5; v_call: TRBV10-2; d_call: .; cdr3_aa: CAFKTVSSNQPQHF; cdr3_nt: TGCGCCTTCAAAACAGTCTCATCGAATCAGCCCCAGCATTTT
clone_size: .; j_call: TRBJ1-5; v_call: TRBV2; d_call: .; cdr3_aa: CASRGLKGPLNQPQHF; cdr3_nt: TGTGCCAGCAGGGGGTTAAAGGGGCCCTTAAATCAGCCCCAGCATTTT
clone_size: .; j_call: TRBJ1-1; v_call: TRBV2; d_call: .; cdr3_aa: CASSGPGSAFF; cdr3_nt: TGTGCCAGCAGTGGTCCAGGGTCAGCTTTCTTT
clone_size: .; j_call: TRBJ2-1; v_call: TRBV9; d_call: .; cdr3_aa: CASSARGSSYNEQFF; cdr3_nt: TGTGCCAGCAGCGCCCGGGGGAGCTCCTACAATGAGCAGTTCTTC
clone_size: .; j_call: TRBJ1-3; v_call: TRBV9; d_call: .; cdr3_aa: CASSVDDSGNTIYF; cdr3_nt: TGTGCCAGCAGCGTAGATGACTCTGGAAACACCATATATTTT
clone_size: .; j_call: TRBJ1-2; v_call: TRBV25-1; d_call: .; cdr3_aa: CASNTGFGGYTF; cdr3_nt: TGTGCCAGCAATACAGGGTTTGGTGGCTACACCTTC
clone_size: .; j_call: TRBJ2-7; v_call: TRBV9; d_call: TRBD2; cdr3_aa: CASSRETSGRGEQYF; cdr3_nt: TGTGCCAGCAGCCGTGAGACTAGCGGGAGAGGCGAGCAGTACTTC
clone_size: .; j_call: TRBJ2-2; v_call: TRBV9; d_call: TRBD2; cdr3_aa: CASSVGAGVSTGELFF; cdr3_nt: TGTGCCAGCAGCGTAGGAGCGGGAGTAAGCACCGGGGAGCTGTTTTTT
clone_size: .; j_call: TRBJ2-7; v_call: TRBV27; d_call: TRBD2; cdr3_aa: CASSLAGGDVYEQYF; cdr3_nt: TGTGCCAGCAGTTTGGCGGGAGGGGATGTTTACGAGCAGTACTTC
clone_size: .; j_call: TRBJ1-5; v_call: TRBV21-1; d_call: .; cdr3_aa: CASSNRTGYGNQPQHF; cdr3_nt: TGTGCCAGCAGCAACAGGACAGGGTATGGCAATCAGCCCCAGCATTTT
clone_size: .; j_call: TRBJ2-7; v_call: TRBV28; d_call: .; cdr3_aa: CASRDLRVGEQYF; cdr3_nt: TGTGCCAGCAGGGACCTCAGGGTGGGCGAGCAGTACTTC
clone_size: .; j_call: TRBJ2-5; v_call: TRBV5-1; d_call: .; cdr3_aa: CASSLSGQSWETQYF; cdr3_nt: TGCGCCAGCAGCTTGTCGGGCCAGAGCTGGGAGACCCAGTACTTC
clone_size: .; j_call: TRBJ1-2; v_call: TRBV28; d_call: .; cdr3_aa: CASGLLDGYTF; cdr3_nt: TGTGCCAGCGGGTTATTGGATGGCTACACCTTC
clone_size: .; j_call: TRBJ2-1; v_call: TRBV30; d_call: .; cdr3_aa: CAWTYNEQFF; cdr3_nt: TGTGCCTGGACCTACAATGAGCAGTTCTTC
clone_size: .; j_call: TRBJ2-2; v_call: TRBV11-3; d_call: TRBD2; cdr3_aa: CASSFGTSFTGELFF; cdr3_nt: TGTGCCAGCAGCTTCGGGACTAGCTTCACCGGGGAGCTGTTTTTT
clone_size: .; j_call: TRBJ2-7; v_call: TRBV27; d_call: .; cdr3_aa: CASASRTASSYEQYF; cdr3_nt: TGTGCCAGCGCGTCGCGGACAGCATCCTCCTACGAGCAGTACTTC
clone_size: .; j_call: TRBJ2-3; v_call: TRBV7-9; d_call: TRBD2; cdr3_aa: CASSPPGLAGQKDTQYF; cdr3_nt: TGTGCCAGCAGCCCCCCGGGACTAGCGGGACAGAAAGATACGCAGTATTTT
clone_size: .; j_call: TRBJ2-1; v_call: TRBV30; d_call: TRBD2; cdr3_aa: CAWTSFLTSGGYNEQFF; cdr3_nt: TGTGCCTGGACCTCTTTTCTGACCTCGGGGGGCTACAATGAGCAGTTCTTC
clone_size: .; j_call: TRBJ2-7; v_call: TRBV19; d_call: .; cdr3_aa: CASSMPGRYEQYF; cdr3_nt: TGTGCCAGTAGTATGCCAGGACGTTACGAGCAGTACTTC
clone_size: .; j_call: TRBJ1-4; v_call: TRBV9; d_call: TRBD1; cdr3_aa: CASSPGTGEVEKLFF; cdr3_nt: TGTGCCAGCAGCCCGGGGACAGGGGAGGTTGAAAAACTGTTTTTT
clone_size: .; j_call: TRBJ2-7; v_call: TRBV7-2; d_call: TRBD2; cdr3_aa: CASSPQTSGPPYEQYF; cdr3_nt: TGTGCCAGCAGCCCCCAGACTAGCGGGCCTCCCTACGAGCAGTACTTC
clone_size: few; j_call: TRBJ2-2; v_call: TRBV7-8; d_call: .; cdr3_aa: CASSLVGGTYTGELFF; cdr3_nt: TGTGCCAGCAGCTTAGTCGGGGGCACGTACACCGGGGAGCTGTTTTTT
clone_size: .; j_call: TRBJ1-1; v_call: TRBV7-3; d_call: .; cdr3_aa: CASSPTRGTEAFF; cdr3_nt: TGTGCCAGCAGCCCTACGAGGGGCACTGAAGCTTTCTTT
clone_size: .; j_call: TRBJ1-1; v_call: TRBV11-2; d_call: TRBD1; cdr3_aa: CASSLGDRGRGEAFF; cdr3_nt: TGTGCCAGCAGCTTGGGGGACAGGGGGCGAGGAGAAGCTTTCTTT
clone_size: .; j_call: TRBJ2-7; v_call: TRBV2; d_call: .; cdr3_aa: CASSLEQGEQYF; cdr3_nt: TGTGCCAGCAGTCTAGAACAGGGAGAGCAGTACTTC
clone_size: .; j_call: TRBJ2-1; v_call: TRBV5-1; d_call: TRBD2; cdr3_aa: CASSLLAGGPQGNEQFF; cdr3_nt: TGCGCCAGCAGCTTACTAGCGGGAGGGCCTCAAGGGAATGAGCAGTTCTTC
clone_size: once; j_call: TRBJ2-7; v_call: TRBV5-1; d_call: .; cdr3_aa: CASSNRLEQYF; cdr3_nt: TGCGCCAGCAGCAACCGACTCGAGCAGTACTTC
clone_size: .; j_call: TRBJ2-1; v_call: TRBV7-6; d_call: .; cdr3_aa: CASSLMRARNEQFF; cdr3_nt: TGTGCCAGCAGCTTAATGAGGGCCCGAAATGAGCAGTTCTTC
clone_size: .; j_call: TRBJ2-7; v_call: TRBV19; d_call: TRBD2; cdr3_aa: CASSSPTSGRGYEQYF; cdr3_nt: TGTGCCAGTAGTTCCCCGACGAGCGGGAGGGGCTACGAGCAGTACTTC
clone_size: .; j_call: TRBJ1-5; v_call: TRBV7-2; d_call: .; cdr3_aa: CASSSGRHQPQHF; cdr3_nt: TGTGCCAGCAGCTCTGGACGGCATCAGCCCCAGCATTTT
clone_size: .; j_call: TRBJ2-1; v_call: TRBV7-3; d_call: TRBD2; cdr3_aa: CASSPVGLAGGLGDEQFF; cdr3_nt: TGTGCCAGCAGCCCAGTTGGACTAGCGGGAGGCCTCGGCGATGAGCAGTTCTTC
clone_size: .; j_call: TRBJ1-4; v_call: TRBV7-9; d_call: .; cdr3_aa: CASSLEQAGTSLVEKLFF; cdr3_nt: TGTGCCAGCAGCTTAGAGCAGGCAGGGACCAGCTTGGTTGAAAAACTGTTTTTT
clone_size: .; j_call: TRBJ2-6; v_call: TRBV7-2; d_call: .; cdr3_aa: CASSRVSSSGANVLTF; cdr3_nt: TGTGCCAGCAGCCGAGTATCTAGCTCTGGGGCCAACGTCCTGACTTTC
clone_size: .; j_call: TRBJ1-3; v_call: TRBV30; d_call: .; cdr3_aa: CAWSVQGISGNTIYF; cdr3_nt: TGTGCCTGGAGTGTACAAGGAATCTCTGGAAACACCATATATTTT
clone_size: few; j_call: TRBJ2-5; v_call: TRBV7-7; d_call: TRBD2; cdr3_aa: CASSPLAGPEETQYF; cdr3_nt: TGTGCCAGCAGCCCATTAGCGGGACCCGAAGAGACCCAGTACTTC
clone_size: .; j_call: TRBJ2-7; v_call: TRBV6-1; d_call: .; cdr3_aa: CASSERRGHSYEQYF; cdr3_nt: TGTGCCAGCAGTGAAAGGAGGGGACACTCCTACGAGCAGTACTTC
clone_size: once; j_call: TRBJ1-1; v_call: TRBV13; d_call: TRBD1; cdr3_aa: CASSQPGGAEAFF; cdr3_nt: TGTGCCAGCAGCCAACCAGGGGGAGCTGAAGCTTTCTTT
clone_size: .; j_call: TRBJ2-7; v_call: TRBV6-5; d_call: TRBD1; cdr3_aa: CASSYRDRGAYEQYF; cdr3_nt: TGTGCCAGCAGTTACCGGGACAGGGGCGCCTACGAGCAGTACTTC
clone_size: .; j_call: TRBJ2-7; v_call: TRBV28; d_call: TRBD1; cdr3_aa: CASFPGGTGDSSSYEQYF; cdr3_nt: TGTGCCAGCTTCCCAGGGGGGACAGGGGACTCGAGCTCCTACGAGCAGTACTTC
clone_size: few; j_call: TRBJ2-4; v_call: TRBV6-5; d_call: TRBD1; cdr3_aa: CASNPTGTNIQYF; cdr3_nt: TGTGCCAGCAATCCGACAGGGACAAACATTCAGTACTTC
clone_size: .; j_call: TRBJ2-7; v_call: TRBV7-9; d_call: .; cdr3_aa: CASSPPGKEQYF; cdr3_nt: TGTGCCAGCAGCCCGCCGGGAAAAGAGCAGTACTTC
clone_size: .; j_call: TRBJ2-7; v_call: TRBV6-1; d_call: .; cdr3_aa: CASSARTVLEQYF; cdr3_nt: TGTGCCAGCAGTGCGCGGACAGTCCTCGAGCAGTACTTC
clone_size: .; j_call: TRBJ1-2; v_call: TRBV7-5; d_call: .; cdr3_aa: CARSLDLRRTHYLRGYTF; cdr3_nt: TGTGCCAGAAGCTTAGACCTCCGCCGAACTCATTACCTCCGGGGCTACACCTTC
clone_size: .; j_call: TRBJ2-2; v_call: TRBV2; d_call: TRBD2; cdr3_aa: CASTGTSGRTGELFF; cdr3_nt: TGTGCCAGCACCGGGACTAGCGGGAGGACCGGGGAGCTGTTTTTT
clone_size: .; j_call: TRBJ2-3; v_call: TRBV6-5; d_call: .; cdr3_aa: CASRANTDTQYF; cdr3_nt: TGTGCCAGCAGGGCCAACACAGATACGCAGTATTTT
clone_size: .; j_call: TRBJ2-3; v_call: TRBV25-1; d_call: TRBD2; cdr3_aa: CASSALAGSTDTQYF; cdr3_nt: TGTGCCAGCAGTGCACTAGCGGGGAGCACAGATACGCAGTATTTT
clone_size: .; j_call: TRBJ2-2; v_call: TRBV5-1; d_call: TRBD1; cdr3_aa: CASRAGTDTGELFF; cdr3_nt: TGCGCCAGCAGGGCCGGGACAGACACCGGGGAGCTGTTTTTT
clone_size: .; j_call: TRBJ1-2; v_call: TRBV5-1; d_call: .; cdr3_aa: CASSSVPLGRIPNYGYTF; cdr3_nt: TGCGCCAGCAGCTCGGTGCCGTTGGGGCGAATCCCTAACTATGGCTACACCTTC
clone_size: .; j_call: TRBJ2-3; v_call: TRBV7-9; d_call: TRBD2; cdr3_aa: CASSLGLASTDTQYF; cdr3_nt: TGTGCCAGCAGCTTAGGACTAGCGAGCACAGATACGCAGTATTTT
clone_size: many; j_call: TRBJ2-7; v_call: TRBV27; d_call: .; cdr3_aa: CASSRSGPPYEQYF; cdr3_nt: TGTGCCAGCAGCCGGTCGGGGCCACCCTACGAGCAGTACTTC
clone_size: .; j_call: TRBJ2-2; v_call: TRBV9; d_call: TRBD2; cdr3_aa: CASSVEGLPTGELFF; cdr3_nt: TGTGCCAGCAGCGTAGAGGGACTACCTACCGGGGAGCTGTTTTTT
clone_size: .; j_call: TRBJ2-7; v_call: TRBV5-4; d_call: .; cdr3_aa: CASSLEPTYEQYF; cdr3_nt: TGTGCCAGCAGCTTGGAGCCTACCTACGAGCAGTACTTC
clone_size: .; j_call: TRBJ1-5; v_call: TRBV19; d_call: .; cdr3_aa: CASNGGPENPPSNQPQHF; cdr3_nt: TGTGCCAGTAACGGCGGACCAGAAAATCCCCCCTCCAATCAGCCCCAGCATTTT
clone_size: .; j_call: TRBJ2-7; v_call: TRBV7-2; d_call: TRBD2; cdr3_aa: CASSSYLTSGAYEQYF; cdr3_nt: TGTGCCAGCAGCTCATACCTCACTAGCGGGGCCTACGAGCAGTACTTC
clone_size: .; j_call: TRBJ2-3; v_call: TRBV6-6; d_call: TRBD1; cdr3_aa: CASSSGTGGYF; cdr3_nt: TGTGCCAGCAGCTCCGGGACAGGGGGGTATTTT
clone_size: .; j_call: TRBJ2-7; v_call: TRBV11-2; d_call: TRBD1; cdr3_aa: CASSLTGSMEQYF; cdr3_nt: TGTGCCAGCAGCTTGACAGGGAGTATGGAGCAGTACTTC
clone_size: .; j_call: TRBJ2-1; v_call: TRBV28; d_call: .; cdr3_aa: CASSLPAGNYNEQFF; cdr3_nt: TGTGCCAGCAGTTTACCGGCAGGGAATTACAATGAGCAGTTCTTC